The 18 T cell receptor beta chains below all came from one sample that was sequenced in a study of blood T cell repertoires in COVID-19. Assay: immunoSEQ multiplex PCR; the TCRdb copy retains only in-frame clones and omits some. In the table there are about 99,000 clones, roughly 82% of which are singletons. Sequencing was carried out using peripheral blood. Receptors originate from a human donor in a cohort sampled during active COVID-19.

The genes are TRBV10-3 and TRBJ1-4; D may be TRBD1 (5 bases). V was clipped by 5 bases and J by 4 bases, with 11 bases between them. Germline values: CDR1 ENHRY, CDR2 SYGVKD. There are 14 residues in the CDR3. CDR3 DNA: TGTGCCATCAGTTCAGGGTCACTTAATGAAAAACTGTTTTTT. It specifies CAISSGSLNEKLFF.

This clone has only one observation. The V gene is TRBV11-2, the J gene TRBJ1-1; TRBD1 might be the D (5 bases). The CDR3 totals 12 residues. Deletions cut 3 bases from V and 5 bases from J, with 7 bases between. Germline V gene data show CDR1 as SGHAT and CDR2 as FQNNGV. This CDR3 is CASSFGGTEAFF. Here the CDR3 DNA reads TGTGCCAGCAGCTTCGGGGGTACTGAAGCTTTCTTT.

As DNA, the CDR3 is TGTGCCTGGACCCGCGGGGGTAGGAACGAGCAGTACTTC. Protein: CAWTRGGRNEQYF. This chain uses TRBV30 with TRBJ2-7; TRBD2 matches 7 bases. CDR3 size: 13 residues. With V trimmed by 4 bases and J by 5 bases, 8 bases remained unmatched. The germline V gene encodes CDR1 GTSNPN and CDR2 SVGIG (reference sequence).

The chain recombines TRBV9 with TRBJ2-3; TRBD1 might be the D (5 bases). The CDR3 covers 15 residues. Per the germline V gene, CDR1 is SGDLS and CDR2 is YYNGEE. The V and J ends lost 0 bases and 1 base respectively, with 9 bases between them. CDR3: CASSVAGSRTDTQYF. The DNA of the CDR3 is TGTGCCAGCAGCGTAGCAGGGTCGCGCACAGATACGCAGTATTTT.

The chain couples TRBV14 to TRBJ1-1, with a possible D match to TRBD1 (6 bases). Trimming stripped 0 bases from V and 1 base from J, with 12 bases between. CDR1 is SGHDN and CDR2 is FVKESK in the germline V gene. There are 16 residues in the CDR3. The CDR3 region is CASSQEAGQKNTEAFF. In DNA form, the CDR3 reads TGTGCCAGCAGCCAAGAAGCTGGACAGAAGAACACTGAAGCTTTCTTT.

The CDR3 loop reads CASSLLHRGEGYTF. The DNA of the CDR3 is TGTGCCAGCAGCCTCTTACACAGGGGTGAAGGCTACACCTTC. The chain is built from TRBV3-1 (or the pseudogene TRBV3-2) and TRBJ1-2; 7 bases map to TRBD1. V gave up 4 bases and J gave up 8 bases; unmatched junction bases: 10. Germline V lookup: CDR1 LGHDT, CDR2 YNNKEL (reference sequence). The CDR3 loop spans 14 amino acids.

The chain links TRBV30 to TRBJ1-6; D not resolved. V gave up 6 bases and J gave up 5 bases, with 11 bases separating them. Germline CDR1 is GTSNPN and CDR2 is SVGIG (reference sequence). The CDR3 totals 13 residues. CDR3 loop: CACIRGHNSPLHF. Written as DNA, the CDR3 is TGTGCCTGCATCCGAGGGCATAATTCACCCCTCCACTTT.

The chain combines TRBV2 with TRBJ2-3; 13 positions agree with TRBD2. The CDR3 spans 15 residues. Germline CDR1 and CDR2: SNHLY and FYNNEI. The V segment lost 9 bases and the J segment 4 bases; nucleotides outside the gene matches: 7. DNA of the CDR3: TGTGCCAGTGGAAAAGGGACTAGCGGGGCAGATACGCAGTATTTT. Translating gives CASGKGTSGADTQYF. Full variable domain (outside the CDR3, taken from reference TRBV2 and TRBJ2-3): EPEVTQTPSHQVTQMGQEVILRCVPISNHLYFYWYRQILGQKVEFLVSFYNNEISEKSEIFDDQFSVERPDGSNFTLKIRSTKLEDSAMYFCASGKGTSGADTQYFGPGTRLTVL.

This rearrangement joins TRBV5-1 to TRBJ1-1; 10 bases fit TRBD1. The CDR3 spans 14 residues. Trimming cost V 5 bases and J 5 bases; bases outside gene matches: 6. CDR1 and CDR2 (germline): SGHRS, YFSETQ. The CDR3 nucleotides read TGCGCCAGCAGTTGGGGACAGGGGATTACTGAAGCTTTCTTT. It yields the protein CASSWGQGITEAFF.

The chain couples TRBV5-1 to TRBJ2-7; 8 bases line up with TRBD1. The CDR3 has 17 residues. V dropped 0 bases and J dropped 6; count of bases not matched to a gene: 14. Germline CDR1 SGHRS, CDR2 YFSETQ. The CDR3 region is CASSLAGGRTGQGEQYF. CDR3 coding DNA: TGCGCCAGCAGCTTGGCCGGTGGGCGGACAGGGCAAGGCGAGCAGTACTTC.

The chain employs TRBV4-1 and TRBJ2-2, with TRBD2 as a possible D gene (5 bases). CDR3 length equals 16 residues. The germline CDR1 and CDR2 sequences are MGHRA and YSYEKL. The V end lost 2 bases, the J end lost 7 bases, and 17 bases lay between the germline ends. The CDR3 DNA reads as TGCGCCAGCAGCCAATGGAGGCTCCTACCGATCGGGGAGCTGTTTTTT. This sequence encodes CASSQWRLLPIGELFF.

The chain couples TRBV2 to TRBJ1-5; the D is unclear. The germline V and J ends were trimmed by 5 bases and 1 base, with 9 bases remaining between them. Germline loops: CDR1 SNHLY, CDR2 FYNNEI. The CDR3 runs 14 residues. The DNA for the CDR3 is TGTGCCAGCAGTAACGGGAGGAGCAATCAGCCCCAGCATTTT. This codes for CASSNGRSNQPQHF.

The genes are TRBV9 and TRBJ2-3; 9 bases match TRBD1. Trimming cost V 4 bases and J 2 bases; bases outside gene matches: 8. This CDR3 contains 16 residues. Germline V gene sequence: CDR1 SGDLS, CDR2 YYNGEE. The CDR3 nucleotides read TGTGCCAGCAGCAGCCGACAGGGGGACTTCACAGATACGCAGTATTTT. Residues: CASSSRQGDFTDTQYF. The full variable domain, rest sourced from reference TRBV9 and TRBJ2-3, is DSGVTQTPKHLITATGQRVTLRCSPRSGDLSVYWYQQSLDQGLQFLIQYYNGEERAKGNILERFSAQQFPDLHSELNLSSLELGDSALYFCASSSRQGDFTDTQYFGPGTRLTVL.

In this sample, this clone turned up once. The V gene is TRBV25-1, the J gene TRBJ1-1; the match to TRBD1 covers 8 bases. Germline CDR1 reads MGHDK; CDR2 reads SYGVNS. With V trimmed by 4 bases and J by 2 bases, 3 bases remained unmatched. The length of the CDR3 is 14 residues. This chain's CDR3 is CASSVTGVNTEAFF. The CDR3 DNA follows: TGTGCCAGCAGTGTGACAGGGGTTAACACTGAAGCTTTCTTT. Together with reference TRBV25-1 and TRBJ1-1, the CDR3 gives the full variable domain: EADIYQTPRYLVIGTGKKITLECSQTMGHDKMYWYQQDPGMELHLIHYSYGVNSTEKGDLSSESTVSRIRTEHFPLTLESARPSHTSQYLCASSVTGVNTEAFFGQGTRLTVV.

This clone was seen just once. The rearrangement joins TRBV19 to TRBJ2-7; 8 positions match TRBD1. Trimming cost V 4 bases and J 1 base; bases outside gene matches: 3. The germline V gene has CDR1 LNHDA and CDR2 SQIVND (reference sequence). CDR3 size: 14 residues. CDR3 amino acids: CASSTGTGSYEQYF. The CDR3 region has the DNA TGTGCCAGTAGTACGGGGACAGGATCCTACGAGCAGTACTTC.

The chain joins TRBV9 to TRBJ1-3, with 7 bases identical to TRBD1. Trimming at V came to 4 bases and at J to 3 bases, leaving 13 bases not matched to a gene. The CDR3 runs 17 residues. Germline assignment: CDR1 SGDLS and CDR2 YYNGEE. CDR3 in amino acids: CASSRPGTEFFGNTIYF. CDR3 in DNA: TGTGCCAGCAGCCGCCCCGGGACAGAGTTTTTTGGAAACACCATATATTTT. Based on the CDR3 plus reference TRBV9 and TRBJ1-3, the full variable domain is DSGVTQTPKHLITATGQRVTLRCSPRSGDLSVYWYQQSLDQGLQFLIQYYNGEERAKGNILERFSAQQFPDLHSELNLSSLELGDSALYFCASSRPGTEFFGNTIYFGEGSWLTVV.

This chain uses TRBV19 with TRBJ1-2, with 10 nucleotides matching TRBD1. Germline-derived CDR1 and CDR2 are LNHDA and SQIVND (reference sequence). CDR3 length equals 17 residues. J lost 5 bases, V lost 9 bases, and 18 bases had no gene match. The CDR3 sequence: CASTGTGQGRLRYGYTF. CDR3 DNA: TGTGCCAGCACGGGTACGGGACAGGGGCGTCTTAGGTATGGCTACACCTTC.

The gene calls are TRBV11-3 and TRBJ2-1; perhaps TRBD2 as D (6 bases). The germline V gene encodes CDR1 SGHNT and CDR2 YENEEA. This CDR3 is 15 amino acids long. V shed 5 bases and J shed 9 bases, with 20 bases lying between them. As DNA, the CDR3 is TGTGCCAGCAGCCCACCTCATACAGGAGGGGTTGAGCAGTTCTTC. It is translated as CASSPPHTGGVEQFF.